A selection of T cell receptor beta chains follows, all from one sample in a study of blood T cell repertoires in COVID-19. Sequenced by immunoSEQ multiplex PCR; TCRdb stores in-frame clones only, minus some. The sample contains tens of thousands of clones, under 90% of which appear only once. Sequenced input: peripheral blood. These receptors all come from a woman in her sixties or seventies with acute or convalescent COVID-19. Each CDR3 is given with its conserved first and last residue. The order of the fields is CDR3 protein, CDR3 DNA, J gene, D gene, clone size, V gene. A D gene is named only where the DNA matches it firmly. Clone sizes are given selectively: once, few, many, or a class where the clone is expanded.

CASSLTGPAEETQYF TGTGCCAGCAGCTTAACAGGCCCGGCGGAAGAGACCCAGTACTTC TRBJ2-5 . . TRBV6-2/TRBV6-3
CASSLDRDYGYTF TGCGCCAGCAGCTTGGACAGGGACTATGGCTACACCTTC TRBJ1-2 . . TRBV5-1
CASRAGGREQPQHF TGTGCCAGCAGGGCAGGGGGCAGGGAACAGCCCCAGCATTTT TRBJ1-5 TRBD1 few TRBV28
CAWSQGAEAFF TGTGCCTGGTCGCAGGGGGCTGAAGCTTTCTTT TRBJ1-1 TRBD1 once TRBV30
CASRINQGIFQPQHF TGTGCCAGCAGAATAAACCAGGGGATTTTTCAGCCCCAGCATTTT TRBJ1-5 . few TRBV27
CASSVLPTDTQYF TGTGCCAGCAGCGTACTACCCACAGATACGCAGTATTTT TRBJ2-3 . once TRBV9
CASSLQGGQANEKLFF TGTGCCAGCAGTCTACAGGGGGGTCAGGCTAATGAAAAACTGTTTTTT TRBJ1-4 TRBD1 . TRBV7-9
CASSLPPGLAGGANTGELFF TGTGCCAGCAGTTTACCCCCGGGACTAGCGGGGGGGGCGAACACCGGGGAGCTGTTTTTT TRBJ2-2 TRBD2 . TRBV27
CASSPRSTPSSGNTIYF TGTGCCAGCTCACCTAGGAGCACACCAAGCTCTGGAAACACCATATATTTT TRBJ1-3 . . TRBV18
CASSRGNQPQHF TGTGCCAGCAGTCGAGGCAATCAGCCCCAGCATTTT TRBJ1-5 . . TRBV27
CASSLVRGRTGNTIYF TGTGCCAGCAGCTTAGTCAGGGGGCGAACTGGAAACACCATATATTTT TRBJ1-3 TRBD1 few TRBV11-2
CASSIKGLGNQPQHF TGTGCCAGTAGTATCAAGGGGCTGGGCAATCAGCCCCAGCATTTT TRBJ1-5 . . TRBV19
CASTLDGGTPQHF TGTGCCAGCACCCTAGACGGAGGGACCCCCCAGCATTTT TRBJ1-5 . . TRBV12-3/TRBV12-4
CASSPYQENTGELFF TGTGCCAGCTCACCGTACCAGGAAAACACCGGGGAGCTGTTTTTT TRBJ2-2 . . TRBV18
CAASQRGARDTQYF TGTGCCGCTTCCCAGCGGGGGGCCCGAGATACGCAGTATTTT TRBJ2-3 . . TRBV21-1
CSVPREGNTEAFF TGCAGCGTTCCCCGAGAGGGGAACACTGAAGCTTTCTTT TRBJ1-1 . . TRBV29-1
CASSVDGGETDTQYF TGTGCCAGCAGTGTCGACGGGGGGGAAACAGATACGCAGTATTTT TRBJ2-3 TRBD2 . TRBV2
CASSPSHMGQGNSPLHF TGTGCCAGCTCACCCTCCCATATGGGACAGGGGAATTCACCCCTCCACTTT TRBJ1-6 TRBD1 . TRBV18
CASSSPQGGRNTEAFF TGTGCCAGCAGCTCCCCCCAGGGGGGCCGGAACACTGAAGCTTTCTTT TRBJ1-1 TRBD1 . TRBV7-8
CATSSGDGRVGGGYGYTF TGTGCCACCAGCAGTGGTGACGGCCGAGTAGGGGGGGGCTATGGCTACACCTTC TRBJ1-2 . . TRBV15
CASSGAGDEQFF TGTGCCAGCAGTGGAGCGGGAGATGAGCAGTTCTTC TRBJ2-1 TRBD2 once TRBV25-1
CASSPTGSNQPQHF TGTGCCAGTAGCCCGACAGGGAGCAATCAGCCCCAGCATTTT TRBJ1-5 TRBD1 . TRBV19
CASSVGRRTGELFF TGTGCCAGTAGTGTAGGGCGGCGAACCGGGGAGCTGTTTTTT TRBJ2-2 . . TRBV19
CATSDLWTGAGYTF TGTGCCACCAGTGATTTATGGACAGGGGCCGGCTACACCTTC TRBJ1-2 TRBD1 . TRBV24-1
CASSVVLGQGGYTF TGTGCCAGCAGCGTAGTGCTGGGGCAGGGAGGCTACACCTTC TRBJ1-2 . . TRBV9
CASSITLESVGELFF TGTGCCAGCAGCATCACTCTAGAGTCTGTCGGGGAGCTGTTTTTT TRBJ2-2 . . TRBV7-9
CASSELGRGNQPQHF TGTGCCAGCAGTGAATTGGGGCGGGGGAATCAGCCCCAGCATTTT TRBJ1-5 . . TRBV6-1
CASNPTGSGYTF TGTGCCAGTAATCCCACAGGGTCCGGCTACACCTTC TRBJ1-2 . once TRBV19
CASTRTGDSGNTIYF TGTGCCAGCACACGGACAGGCGACTCTGGAAACACCATATATTTT TRBJ1-3 TRBD1 . TRBV6-5
CASSHRSRDSSGNTIYF TGTGCCAGCAGCCACCGAAGCCGGGACAGCTCTGGAAACACCATATATTTT TRBJ1-3 TRBD1 . TRBV7-9
CAAFGGDTGELFF TGTGCCGCCTTCGGAGGGGACACCGGGGAGCTGTTTTTT TRBJ2-2 . . TRBV28
CASSLSAVLPDTQYF TGTGCCAGCAGTTTATCGGCAGTCCTCCCAGATACGCAGTATTTT TRBJ2-3 . . TRBV27
CASSQVTTGYYHTEAFF TGCGCCAGCAGCCAAGTTACGACAGGGTATTATCATACTGAAGCTTTCTTT TRBJ1-1 TRBD1 . TRBV4-1
CASSLSTLAEQYF TGCGCCAGCAGCTTGAGTACTCTAGCGGAGCAGTATTTT TRBJ2-3 TRBD2 . TRBV5-1
CASSFSRGRETQYF TGTGCCAGCAGTTTCTCGAGGGGGCGAGAGACCCAGTACTTC TRBJ2-5 TRBD1 . TRBV28
CASRQGGNQPQHF TGTGCCAGTAGGCAGGGCGGCAATCAGCCCCAGCATTTT TRBJ1-5 . . TRBV19
CASTRTRDDYGYTF TGTGCCAGCACTCGGACGAGGGATGACTATGGCTACACCTTC TRBJ1-2 . few TRBV27
CASSQDPTSHNEQFF TGTGCCAGCAGCCAAGATCCTACTAGTCACAATGAGCAGTTCTTC TRBJ2-1 . . TRBV3-1/TRBV3-2
CASSQGSAGVETQYF TGTGCCAGCAGCCAAGGCTCTGCGGGAGTAGAGACCCAGTACTTC TRBJ2-5 TRBD2 . TRBV3-1/TRBV3-2
CASSEAGHQNTEAFF TGTGCCAGCAGTGAAGCGGGACACCAGAACACTGAAGCTTTCTTT TRBJ1-1 . . TRBV6-1
CASGDRENTGELFF TGTGCCAGCGGGGACAGGGAAAACACCGGGGAGCTGTTTTTT TRBJ2-2 TRBD1 . TRBV2
CASSLWGQTTNEKLFF TGTGCCAGCAGCCTCTGGGGACAAACAACTAATGAAAAACTGTTTTTT TRBJ1-4 . . TRBV5-4
CASSLSKGFYGYTF TGTGCCAGCAGTTTATCTAAGGGGTTCTATGGCTACACCTTC TRBJ1-2 . . TRBV6-5
CASSYRGNTIYF TGTGCCAGCAGTTACAGGGGGAACACCATATATTTT TRBJ1-3 TRBD1 . TRBV19
CASSFAGNRGEAFF TGTGCCAGCAGCTTCGCAGGGAATCGTGGTGAAGCTTTCTTT TRBJ1-1 . . TRBV7-9
CASREFRDNEQFF TGTGCCAGCAGGGAGTTCCGAGACAATGAGCAGTTCTTC TRBJ2-1 . . TRBV2
CASSFGGPKYNEQFF TGTGCCAGCAGTTTCGGGGGGCCCAAATACAATGAGCAGTTCTTC TRBJ2-1 . once TRBV27
CAWSVAGNQPQHF TGTGCCTGGAGTGTCGCAGGGAATCAGCCTCAGCATTTT TRBJ1-5 . . TRBV30
CASSFGGNTEAFF TGTGCCAGCAGCTTCGGAGGGAACACTGAAGCTTTCTTT TRBJ1-1 . once TRBV7-9
CASSPAGTEAFF TGTGCCAGCAGTCCCGCGGGCACTGAAGCTTTCTTT TRBJ1-1 . . TRBV2
CASSESGTGGNSPLHF TGCGCCAGCAGTGAATCCGGGACAGGGGGAAATTCACCCCTCCACTTT TRBJ1-6 TRBD1 . TRBV10-2
CAISELWRTDTQYF TGTGCCATCAGTGAGTTGTGGCGGACAGATACGCAGTATTTT TRBJ2-3 . once TRBV10-3
CASSPQLAGGVDEQFF TGCGCCAGCAGCCCGCAACTAGCGGGGGGGGTAGATGAGCAGTTCTTC TRBJ2-1 TRBD2 . TRBV5-1